Sequencing of this TCR beta chain was carried out in a study of T-cell memory formation after mild COVID-19. For the study at large: TCR clusters largely stayed donor specific.

Findings and limits, study-wide: CD4+ clones that contracted lay mainly in CM and EM; CD8+ ones lay in EMRA.

Trimming took 0 bases from V and 0 from J, leaving 6 bases between them. The CDR3 is 15 residues long. The germline gives CDR1 LGHNA, CDR2 YNFKEQ. A word on this clonotype: The antigen remains unidentified.

Constant-segment primers served in 5'RACE that generated TCR alpha and TCR beta cDNA libraries bearing sample barcodes and UMIs. A single record per CDR3 protein comes from TCRdb applying MiXCR to the 5' RACE reads. This table has 98,000 or so distinct CDR3 sequences, roughly a sixth appearing once. This receptor was taken from a man aged 18 to 30 who had mild COVID-19 (a few samples of this study predate the infection). Cell type and time point are not known. The genes are TRBV4-2 and TRBJ2-1; no clear D. The sequencing sample was made of PBMCs or a T cell subset sorted from them (not recorded which). The CDR3 reads CASSQDLGSYNEQFF. CDR3 coding DNA: TGTGCCAGCAGCCAAGATCTAGGCTCCTACAATGAGCAGTTCTTC.